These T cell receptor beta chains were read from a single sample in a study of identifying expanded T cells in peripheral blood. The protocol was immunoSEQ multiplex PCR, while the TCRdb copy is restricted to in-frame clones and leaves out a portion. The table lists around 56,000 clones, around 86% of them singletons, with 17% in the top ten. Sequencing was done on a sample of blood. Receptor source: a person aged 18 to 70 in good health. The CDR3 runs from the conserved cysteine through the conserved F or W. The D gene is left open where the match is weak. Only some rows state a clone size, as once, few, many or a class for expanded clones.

DNA: TGTGCCAGCAGCCAGGACAGATCATCTGGAAACACCATATATTTT
CDR3: CASSQDRSSGNTIYF
D: -
size: -
V: TRBV7-7
J: TRBJ1-3

DNA: TGTGCCAGCAGGCCTGGACAGGGGATCGAGGGTTACGAGCAGTACTTC
CDR3: CASRPGQGIEGYEQYF
D: TRBD1
size: -
V: TRBV7-8
J: TRBJ2-7

DNA: TGCGCCAGCAGCCGGAGGGTTGGCAATGAGCAGTTCTTC
CDR3: CASSRRVGNEQFF
D: -
size: -
V: TRBV4-1
J: TRBJ2-1

DNA: TGTGCCAGCAGCCCCCGGGCGGGACAGGGGGGAATGAACACTGAAGCTTTCTTT
CDR3: CASSPRAGQGGMNTEAFF
D: TRBD1
size: once
V: TRBV9
J: TRBJ1-1

DNA: TGTGCCAGCTCACGGCTAGGTGGGAACACTGAAGCTTTCTTT
CDR3: CASSRLGGNTEAFF
D: -
size: -
V: TRBV18
J: TRBJ1-1

DNA: TGTGCCAGCAGCTTAAGGGGACTAGCGGGGGGACCCTACGAGCAGTACTTC
CDR3: CASSLRGLAGGPYEQYF
D: TRBD2
size: few
V: TRBV7-2
J: TRBJ2-7

DNA: TGCGCCAGCAGCTTAGTAGGGGCCGTAGGCACAGATACGCAGTATTTT
CDR3: CASSLVGAVGTDTQYF
D: -
size: -
V: TRBV5-1
J: TRBJ2-3

DNA: TGTGCCAGCAGCTCGGGACAGGGGGCGCGAAATGGCTACACCTTC
CDR3: CASSSGQGARNGYTF
D: TRBD1
size: -
V: TRBV7-8
J: TRBJ1-2

DNA: TGTGCCATCCAGGACAGCTCGCTTACCTACGAGCAGTACTTC
CDR3: CAIQDSSLTYEQYF
D: -
size: -
V: TRBV28
J: TRBJ2-7

DNA: TGCGCCAGCAGCCCAGGTCCAGCGGGTATTGGGAACACTGAAGCTTTCTTT
CDR3: CASSPGPAGIGNTEAFF
D: -
size: -
V: TRBV4-3
J: TRBJ1-1

DNA: TGTGCCAGTACCCTACAGGGGCGCATCACAGATACGCAGTATTTT
CDR3: CASTLQGRITDTQYF
D: TRBD1
size: -
V: TRBV19
J: TRBJ2-3

DNA: TGTGCCAGCTCACCACCGGCGCGGGAGAACACCGGGGAGCTGTTTTTT
CDR3: CASSPPARENTGELFF
D: -
size: -
V: TRBV18
J: TRBJ2-2

DNA: TGCGCCAGCAGCCTTGCACAGGGCCCCCCGGGGACTGAAGCTTTCTTT
CDR3: CASSLAQGPPGTEAFF
D: -
size: -
V: TRBV4-1
J: TRBJ1-1

DNA: TGCGCCAGCAGCCAAGAAGATGGGCGGCCGCGTTCGGATGGCTACACCTTC
CDR3: CASSQEDGRPRSDGYTF
D: -
size: -
V: TRBV4-3
J: TRBJ1-2

DNA: TGTGCCAGCACTTTAGACAGCGTTAACACTGAAGCTTTCTTT
CDR3: CASTLDSVNTEAFF
D: -
size: -
V: TRBV6-6
J: TRBJ1-1

DNA: TGCGCCAGCAGCCAAGATGCCCGGGGACGGGATGAGCAGTTCTTC
CDR3: CASSQDARGRDEQFF
D: -
size: -
V: TRBV4-1
J: TRBJ2-1

DNA: TGTGCCAGTAGCGGCTCAGGTCTCCCTACGCATGAGCAGTTCTTC
CDR3: CASSGSGLPTHEQFF
D: -
size: -
V: TRBV19
J: TRBJ2-1

DNA: TGTGCCCTTCGTCGGGACGGGAACACTGAAGCTTTCTTT
CDR3: CALRRDGNTEAFF
D: -
size: -
V: TRBV10-3
J: TRBJ1-1

DNA: TGTGCCAGCAGTGAAAAAGCGGGAGAAGGGAATGAGCAGTTCTTC
CDR3: CASSEKAGEGNEQFF
D: TRBD2
size: -
V: TRBV6-1
J: TRBJ2-1

DNA: TGTGCCAGCAGAATAGCGGGAGGAGTGGACATTCAGTACTTC
CDR3: CASRIAGGVDIQYF
D: TRBD2
size: -
V: TRBV28
J: TRBJ2-4